This TCR beta chain derives from a study of cytomegalovirus exposure and HLA in healthy donors. Notes on the study in general: Earlier findings revealed that most TCR beta V segments proved productive either about 87% or about 30% of the time. Common viral pathogens seemed to be connected with several of the most significant clusters, according to a later analysis.

A multiplex PCR was run with 60 Vbeta primers and 13 Jbeta primers. This table comes from immunoSEQ multiplex PCR, and its TCRdb copy is limited to in-frame clones, with some not included. This repertoire shows about 160,000 clones, roughly 80% found once; its top ten account for 1.3%. Turning to this clone: No antigen is known for it.

The sample was PBMCs. This TCR was sampled from a man aged 45-60 years in good health and CMV-seropositive.

The CDR3 loop reads CASSLIGTSPHEQYF. CDR3 DNA: TGTGCCAGCAGTTTAATAGGGACTAGTCCCCACGAGCAGTACTTC. This chain uses TRBV27 with TRBJ2-7; 8 nucleotides line up with TRBD2. After removal of 2 bases from V and 5 bases from J, the junction contained 8 bases not matched to a gene. The CDR3 contains 15 residues. Germline CDR1 is MNHEY and CDR2 is SMNVEV (reference sequence).